The TCR beta chain under discussion was sequenced for a study of T cells in localized non-small cell lung cancer (TCRdb year 2020). Notes on the research overall: The study analyzed T cell repertoires of over 200 early-stage NSCLC patients, comparing tumors and uninvolved tumor-adjacent lungs. The cohort was made up of fewer than 250 treatment-naive NSCLC patients whose localized lung tumors had been resected. NSCLC patients had a mean age of approximately 70 years, and fewer than 150 were male and about a hundred female. Study-wide findings and limitations: Multi-region tumor sequencing was not performed, so intratumor heterogeneity could not be excluded. A median of around 62 of the top 100 tumor clones turned up in the paired uninvolved adjacent lung, and approximately 30 of those clones also ranked among the top 100 of that same adjacent lung. Uninvolved tumor-adjacent lung showed the highest T cell clonality, higher than tumor, which suggests more focused antigenic responses in the adjacent lung. Higher T cell density in blood was associated with longer overall survival, whereas higher clonality in adjacent lung was associated with shorter survival. Because the study design was exploratory, TCR variables were selected using unadjusted p-values without false-discovery rate correction.

As concerns this clone: The clone's antigen remains unknown. Base qualities are not at hand, and no much larger clone is one base apart.

The immunoSEQ Assay was used to sequence TCR beta CDR3 regions from DNA. The paper's data handling went like this. T cell density was computed as TCR beta template counts normalized to usable DNA estimated by amplifying housekeeping genes. The preseqR package was used to estimate richness by extrapolating to 400,000 templates for PBMC samples and to 120,000 templates for tissue samples. Clonality was taken to be one minus Pielou's evenness. To identify tissue-enriched TCRs, differential abundance testing was run on productive amino-acid clonotypes with a minimum total count of 5 and an alpha of 0.1. The Jaccard Index and the Morisita Overlap Index were used to quantify repertoire overlap between compartments. GLIPH clustered TCR beta CDR3s with public tetramer-defined viral CDR3s; viral motifs required at least three viral sequences plus V-gene enrichment. TCRdb obtained this table from immuneACCESS and retained in-frame rearrangements with V and J assigned. These tables miss some clones; where compared with another copy, unresolved V genes account for less than half of the shortfall, and the remainder is unexplained. V, J and clone size reflect that table, while D and trimming were determined from the DNA. In all, the sample holds tens of thousands of clones, and more than 85% of those were seen once. The ten largest clones capture roughly 23% of the sample.

At diagnosis, tumor, uninvolved tumor-adjacent lung and peripheral blood were collected and then preserved as a mix of FFPE and fresh-frozen material. For TCR repertoire profiling, the blood samples were analyzed as peripheral blood mononuclear cells. This sequence was found in a man aged 40 to 75 with stage II squamous cell lung carcinoma. The specimen was PBMCs, collected before any cancer treatment.

The DNA reads as follows: TGTGCCTGGAGTCGCTTTAGCGAGCTAGAGACCCAGTACTTC. This gives the protein CAWSRFSELETQYF. Here the chain combines TRBV30 and TRBJ2-5; TRBD2 is a weak D gene call, 5 bases matching. According to the germline V gene (reference sequence), CDR1 reads GTSNPN and CDR2 reads SVGIG. CDR3 length: 14 amino acids, cysteine to phenylalanine. The DNA shown is the 42-base CDR3, in frame from base 1. V and J are truncated by 2 bases and 4 bases respectively, leaving an intervening sequence of 14 bases.